Presented here are 21 T cell receptor beta chains from one specimen sequenced in a study of cytotoxic CD8 clonotypes in ibrutinib-treated CLL. Clones were read by immunoSEQ multiplex PCR, and TCRdb kept only the in-frame ones, dropping some. Altogether 270,000 or so clones are present, less than 85% being singletons, with the ten largest covering 5.6%. The sample here was PBMCs, taken at disease progression, from a patient treated with ibrutinib. The source of these receptors is a human donor with chronic lymphocytic leukemia.

The chain links TRBV20-1 to TRBJ2-1; D may match TRBD1 or TRBD2 (5 bases each). CDR1 is DFQATT and CDR2 is SNEGSKA in the germline V gene (reference sequence). With 7 bases removed from V and 7 bases from J, the gap between germline ends came to 8 bases. This CDR3 is built from 10 residues. CDR3 coding DNA: TGCAGTGGAGGGGCGAATGAGCAGTTCTTC. The encoded protein is CSGGANEQFF.

The chain links TRBV7-9 to TRBJ2-5; TRBD1 or TRBD2 may be the D gene (6 bases each). This CDR3 has 14 residues. Germline CDR1 and CDR2: SEHNR and FQNEAQ (reference sequence). V was pared by 6 bases and J by 4 bases, with 15 bases between. CDR3 coding DNA: TGTGCCAGCAGTATAGGGGGGAGAGCAGAGACCCAGTACTTC. This translates into CASSIGGRAETQYF. Filled out from reference TRBV7-9 and TRBJ2-5, the complete variable domain reads DTGVSQNPRHKITKRGQNVTFRCDPISEHNRLYWYRQTLGQGPEFLTYFQNEAQLEKSRLLSDRFSAERPKGSFSTLEIQRTEQGDSAMYLCASSIGGRAETQYFGPGTRLLVL.

The J gene is TRBJ1-2, the V gene TRBV9, with 8 bases identical to TRBD1. After removal of 0 bases from V and 3 bases from J, the junction contained 7 bases not matched to a gene. Germline V gene data show CDR1 as SGDLS and CDR2 as YYNGEE. This CDR3 has 16 residues. The CDR3, as DNA: TGTGCCAGCAGCGTAGAAATTCGGACAGGGTACTATGGCTACACCTTC. Its translation is CASSVEIRTGYYGYTF. Full variable domain (missing parts from reference TRBV9 and TRBJ1-2): DSGVTQTPKHLITATGQRVTLRCSPRSGDLSVYWYQQSLDQGLQFLIQYYNGEERAKGNILERFSAQQFPDLHSELNLSSLELGDSALYFCASSVEIRTGYYGYTFGSGTRLTVV.

J is TRBJ2-7 and V is TRBV9, with D perhaps TRBD1 (6 bases). Germline V CDR1 and CDR2: SGDLS, YYNGEE. V was shortened by 4 bases and J by 5 bases, with 19 bases between the two germline ends. This CDR3 spans 15 amino acids. DNA of the CDR3: TGTGCCAGCAGCCACACCCGCCGACAGGAGAACGAGCAGTACTTC. Translated, it gives CASSHTRRQENEQYF.

This clone occurred a few times. The chain links TRBV9 to TRBJ1-1, with 9 bases that match TRBD1. CDR3 length: 13 residues. The germline V gene encodes CDR1 SGDLS and CDR2 YYNGEE. The trim removed 3 bases at V and 7 bases at J, leaving 4 bases unmatched. This CDR3 reads CASSASTGGEAFF. CDR3 in DNA: TGTGCCAGCAGCGCGTCGACAGGGGGTGAAGCTTTCTTT.

This clone was seen only a few times. V and J are TRBV28 and TRBJ2-5, with 8 bases lining up with TRBD1. Looked up from germline, CDR1 is MDHEN and CDR2 is SYDVKM. The CDR3 totals 18 residues. V trimming: 6 bases; J trimming: 3 bases; junction bases outside the gene matches: 18. The CDR3 here is CASSSSARRQGLEETQYF. In DNA form, the CDR3 reads TGTGCCAGCAGCTCTTCGGCCCGCCGACAGGGGTTAGAAGAGACCCAGTACTTC. The variable domain in full, completed from reference TRBV28 and TRBJ2-5, reads DVKVTQSSRYLVKRTGEKVFLECVQDMDHENMFWYRQDPGLGLRLIYFSYDVKMKEKGDIPEGYSVSREKKERFSLILESASTNQTSMYLCASSSSARRQGLEETQYFGPGTRLLVL.

This clone has just a few counts. The chain links TRBV2 to TRBJ1-2; 7 bases are a match to TRBD1. The CDR3 runs to 12 residues. Germline-derived CDR1 and CDR2 are SNHLY and FYNNEI. V lost 4 bases, J lost 7 bases, and 3 bases stayed unmatched. CDR3 DNA sequence: TGTGCCAGCAGTGTGGGGACAGCTGGCTACACCTTC. This translates into CASSVGTAGYTF.

This clone was seen only a few times. The chain links TRBV7-6 to TRBJ1-3, with D uncertain. Trimming shortened V by 1 base and J by 0 bases, and 7 bases separated the two germline ends. Looked up from germline, CDR1 is SGHVS and CDR2 is FNYEAQ. CDR3 length equals 15 residues. The CDR3 region is CASSLDWGSGNTIYF. The CDR3 nucleotides read TGTGCCAGCAGCTTAGACTGGGGCTCTGGAAACACCATATATTTT.

The V and J genes are TRBV5-4 and TRBJ2-3; 7 bases map to TRBD1. J was trimmed by 4 bases and V by 4 bases; bases with no gene match: 6. The CDR3 has 14 residues. The germline CDR1 and CDR2 sequences are SGHNT and YYREEE (reference sequence). The CDR3 sequence is CASSPDRYADTQYF. In DNA form, the CDR3 reads TGTGCCAGCAGCCCGGACAGGTACGCAGATACGCAGTATTTT.

The chain joins TRBV15 to TRBJ2-7, with D maybe TRBD1 (5 bases). From germline, CDR1 is LNHNV and CDR2 YYDKDF (reference sequence). The CDR3 runs to 16 residues. V was clipped by 0 bases and J by 4 bases, with 16 bases between them. The CDR3 here is CATSRDPVQGRYEQYF. The CDR3 DNA is TGTGCCACCAGCAGAGACCCTGTCCAGGGAAGATACGAGCAGTACTTC. The complete variable domain, with remaining parts taken from reference TRBV15 and TRBJ2-7, reads DAMVIQNPRYQVTQFGKPVTLSCSQTLNHNVMYWYQQKSSQAPKLLFHYYDKDFNNEADTPDNFQSRRPNTSFCFLDIRSPGLGDTAMYLCATSRDPVQGRYEQYFGPGTRLTVT.

The chain has TRBV6-5 and TRBJ2-3; 9 nucleotides match TRBD1. Unmatched junction bases numbered 5, after V lost 0 bases and J lost 7 bases. Germline V lookup: CDR1 MNHEY, CDR2 SVGAGI. The length of the CDR3 is 15 residues. CDR3 in amino acids: CASSYSGQGTNTQYF. CDR3 nucleotides: TGTGCCAGCAGTTACTCCGGACAGGGGACAAATACGCAGTATTTT.

The chain is built from TRBV15 and TRBJ1-2; D ambiguous. The V end was cut by 6 bases, the J end by 4 bases, with 18 bases between. The CDR3 has 15 residues. Germline CDR1 reads LNHNV; CDR2 reads YYDKDF (reference sequence). CDR3 nucleotides: TGTGCCACCAGTCTCTCACGGAAAATAGGCTATGGCTACACCTTC. This gives the protein CATSLSRKIGYGYTF.

This chain joins TRBV5-1 and TRBJ2-7; 7 bases map to TRBD2. The V segment lost 1 base and the J segment 3 bases; nucleotides outside the gene matches: 4. The CDR3 has 14 amino acids. The V gene's germline CDR1 is SGHRS and CDR2 YFSETQ. CDR3 protein: CASSLSSSGYEQYF. The DNA for the CDR3 is TGCGCCAGCAGCTTGTCGTCTAGCGGCTACGAGCAGTACTTC.

This clone was picked up a small number of times. The genes are TRBV7-2 and TRBJ2-7; 11 positions agree with TRBD2. The V gene's germline CDR1 is SGHTA and CDR2 FQGNSA. The V gene end was trimmed by 5 bases and the J gene end by 1 base; junction bases not matched to a gene: 4. This CDR3 is built from 15 residues. The CDR3 sequence: CASSRTSGPSYEQYF. In DNA, the CDR3 is TGTGCCAGCAGCCGGACTAGCGGGCCTTCCTACGAGCAGTACTTC.

The CDR3: CASSQAAQGSGYTF. CDR3 nucleotide sequence: TGCGCCAGCAGCCAGGCTGCCCAGGGCTCTGGCTACACCTTC. The chain joins TRBV4-1 to TRBJ1-2, with TRBD1 as a possible D gene (5 bases). The CDR3 covers 14 residues. CDR1 MGHRA and CDR2 YSYEKL come from the germline V gene. Trimming removed 3 bases from V and 7 bases from J, with 15 bases in between.

The chain carries TRBV6-5 and TRBJ2-3, with 7 bases matching TRBD1. Germline CDR1 reads MNHEY; CDR2 reads SVGAGI. The CDR3 extends over 14 amino acids. V lost 8 bases and J lost 6; bases outside the gene matches: 11. The CDR3 loop is CASRNRGSLDTQYF. The DNA of the CDR3 is TGTGCCAGCCGGAACAGGGGTAGCTTGGATACGCAGTATTTT.

The gene calls are TRBV5-6 and TRBJ2-1; 8 bases line up with TRBD2. Trimming cost V 6 bases and J 3 bases; bases outside gene matches: 8. The germline gives CDR1 SGHDT, CDR2 YYEEEE. There are 15 residues in the CDR3. CDR3 sequence (DNA): TGTGCCAGCACCGCGGGGGGACCGAGCTACAATGAGCAGTTCTTC. This translates into CASTAGGPSYNEQFF.

This chain uses TRBV7-2 with TRBJ2-5; D unresolved. The V and J ends lost 2 bases and 2 bases respectively, with 21 bases between them. This CDR3 region has 18 residues. Looked up from germline, CDR1 is SGHTA and CDR2 is FQGNSA. CDR3 residues: CASSLSGGAGGMQETQYF. The CDR3 DNA follows: TGTGCCAGCAGCTTATCAGGTGGAGCAGGCGGTATGCAAGAGACCCAGTACTTC.

The CDR3 DNA is TGTGCCACCAGCACCCCCATTGGCCTGAACACTGAAGCTTTCTTT. Protein sequence: CATSTPIGLNTEAFF. J is TRBJ1-1 and V is TRBV15, with D hard to call. CDR1 LNHNV and CDR2 YYDKDF come from the germline V gene (reference sequence). This CDR3 has 15 residues. With 4 bases removed from V and 0 bases from J, the gap between germline ends came to 12 bases.

This sequence joins TRBV28 and TRBJ2-2; 11 positions agree with TRBD2. Germline V gives CDR1 MDHEN, CDR2 SYDVKM. V shed 3 bases and J 1 base; nucleotides not matched to a gene: 7. CDR3 length: 18 residues. The CDR3 loop is CASSFVLAGVGNTGELFF. The CDR3 coding sequence is TGTGCCAGCAGTTTTGTACTAGCGGGAGTTGGGAACACCGGGGAGCTGTTTTTT.

The chain is built from TRBV4-1 and TRBJ1-5; D may be TRBD1 (6 bases). V shed 0 bases and J shed 9 bases, with 15 bases lying between them. Germline loops: CDR1 MGHRA, CDR2 YSYEKL. CDR3 length equals 15 residues. This chain's CDR3 is CASSQERGGGGPQHF. Here the CDR3 DNA reads TGCGCCAGCAGCCAAGAAAGAGGGGGGGGAGGGCCCCAGCATTTT.